Listed below are T cell receptor beta chains from one sample, sequenced in a study of CXCR3 chemokines and chemotherapy response in bladder cancer. One entry per CDR3 protein results from TCRdb running MiXCR on the PCR reads. The sample carries fewer than 4,500 distinct CDR3 sequences, roughly 26% recorded once. This specimen was taken from a patient whose treatment included neoadjuvant chemotherapy. Receptors originate from a human donor with bladder cancer that did not respond to neoadjuvant chemotherapy. The CDR3 runs from the conserved cysteine through the conserved F or W. A D gene is named only where the DNA matches it firmly. Rows may omit the clone size; those that give it use once, few, many or a size class.

cdr3_aa cdr3_nt j_call v_call clone_size d_call
CASSRGELNTEAFF TGTGCCAGCAGCAGGGGGGAACTGAACACTGAAGCTTTCTTT TRBJ1-1 TRBV6-1 large TRBD1
CASSEADTGELFF TGTGCCAGCAGTGAAGCAGACACCGGGGAGCTGTTTTTT TRBJ2-2 TRBV6-1 large NA
CASRPGAQNTEAFF TGTGCCAGCAGACCCGGGGCCCAAAACACTGAAGCTTTCTTT TRBJ1-1 TRBV6-6 medium-sized NA
CSAVIAAGTDTQYF TGCAGTGCTGTGATAGCGGCGGGCACAGATACGCAGTATTTT TRBJ2-3 TRBV20-1 many NA
CASSLGQGVGRETQYF TGTGCCAGCAGCTTGGGGCAGGGAGTAGGGCGGGAGACCCAGTACTTC TRBJ2-5 TRBV5-6 many NA
CSATGTDTQYF TGCAGTGCTACAGGCACAGATACGCAGTATTTT TRBJ2-3 TRBV20-1 NA NA
CASSSQGAQGYGYTF TGTGCCAGCAGCTCACAGGGGGCGCAGGGCTATGGCTACACCTTC TRBJ1-2 TRBV7-2 medium-sized TRBD1
CASSPRRLPADTQYF TGCGCCAGCAGTCCACGGAGACTGCCGGCAGATACGCAGTATTTT TRBJ2-3 TRBV23-1 many NA
CASSEPRWGEAFF TGTGCCAGCAGCGAGCCCCGTTGGGGTGAAGCTTTCTTT TRBJ1-1 TRBV27 NA NA
CASSLAAGPQLF TGTGCCAGCAGCTTAGCGGCAGGGCCCCAGCTCTTC TRBJ2-1 TRBV7-2 NA NA
CASSVSNTGELFF TGTGCCAGCAGCGTCTCGAACACCGGGGAGCTGTTTTTT TRBJ2-2 TRBV9 medium-sized NA
CASSSLDRQGADGYTF TGTGCCAGCAGTTCACTCGATCGACAGGGGGCAGATGGCTACACCTTC TRBJ1-2 TRBV6-2/TRBV6-3 medium-sized TRBD1
CASTGLAGSTDTQYF TGTGCCAGCACAGGACTAGCGGGCAGCACAGATACGCAGTATTTT TRBJ2-3 TRBV18 medium-sized TRBD2
CANKEGTVTYNEQFF TGTGCCAACAAGGAGGGGACGGTGACCTACAATGAGCAGTTCTTC TRBJ2-1 TRBV2 NA NA
CASSYSVGASTDTQYF TGTGCCAGCAGTTACTCTGTGGGGGCAAGCACAGATACGCAGTATTTT TRBJ2-3 TRBV6-6 NA NA
CASRRDRRGDTEAFF TGTGCCAGCAGACGGGACAGGCGGGGGGACACTGAAGCTTTCTTT TRBJ1-1 TRBV12-3/TRBV12-4 many TRBD1
CASSQLGLREETQYF TGTGCCAGCAGCCAACTGGGACTCCGCGAAGAGACCCAGTACTTC TRBJ2-5 TRBV14 few NA
CASSEASGALYGYTF TGTGCCAGCAGTGAAGCATCAGGGGCCCTCTATGGCTACACCTTC TRBJ1-2 TRBV6-1 NA NA
CASSAGFWETQYF TGTGCCAGCAGCGCAGGGTTCTGGGAGACCCAGTACTTC TRBJ2-5 TRBV11-3 many NA
CASSSRDSGGPWVAKNIQYF TGTGCCAGCAGTTCCAGGGATAGCGGGGGGCCCTGGGTAGCCAAAAACATTCAGTACTTC TRBJ2-4 TRBV6-2/TRBV6-3 medium-sized TRBD2
CASRLRTGNGGYTF TGTGCCAGCAGATTACGGACAGGGAATGGTGGCTACACCTTC TRBJ1-2 TRBV6-5 many TRBD1
CATSRGIQGGDTQYF TGTGCCACCAGCAGAGGTATACAGGGGGGAGATACGCAGTATTTT TRBJ2-3 TRBV15 medium-sized TRBD1
CSGSGTSGVETQYF TGCAGTGGGTCCGGGACTAGCGGGGTCGAGACCCAGTACTTC TRBJ2-5 TRBV20-1 many TRBD2
CASSEYRTGETQYF TGTGCCAGCAGTGAATATAGGACCGGGGAGACCCAGTACTTC TRBJ2-5 TRBV25-1 many NA
CASSPPLAGGPRDTQYF TGTGCCAGCTCACCACCCCTAGCGGGGGGACCTCGAGATACGCAGTATTTT TRBJ2-3 TRBV18 medium-sized TRBD2
CASSFGPGYTF TGTGCCAGCAGTTTCGGTCCTGGCTACACCTTC TRBJ1-2 TRBV28 medium-sized NA
CRLGGTHTDTQYF TGCAGGCTGGGGGGGACCCACACAGATACGCAGTATTTT TRBJ2-3 TRBV20-1 many TRBD2
CASSPPGGRGTGAYEQYF TGTGCCAGCAGCCCCCCAGGAGGGAGGGGTACCGGGGCCTACGAGCAGTACTTC TRBJ2-7 TRBV7-9 NA TRBD2
CASTQSGGGLQETQYF TGTGCCAGCACCCAAAGCGGGGGGGGGCTCCAAGAGACCCAGTACTTC TRBJ2-5 TRBV7-2 medium-sized TRBD2
CASSSTGDSNQPQHF TGTGCCAGCAGTAGTACAGGGGATAGCAATCAGCCCCAGCATTTT TRBJ1-5 TRBV6-1 medium-sized TRBD1
CASSIGTGGSNQPQHF TGTGCCAGTAGTATAGGGACAGGGGGAAGCAATCAGCCCCAGCATTTT TRBJ1-5 TRBV19 medium-sized TRBD1
CASSLSGLAGAGEQFF TGTGCCAGCAGCCTTTCTGGACTAGCGGGGGCGGGTGAGCAGTTCTTC TRBJ2-1 TRBV6-5 NA TRBD2
CASSSLGRMNYGYTF TGTGCCAGCAGCTCGCTCGGACGGATGAACTATGGCTACACCTTC TRBJ1-2 TRBV7-9 medium-sized NA
CSASPSGGANEQFF TGCAGTGCTAGTCCCAGCGGGGGGGCGAATGAGCAGTTCTTC TRBJ2-1 TRBV20-1 NA TRBD2
CASSYYGQGANQPQHF TGTGCCAGCAGTTACTATGGGCAGGGTGCCAATCAGCCCCAGCATTTT TRBJ1-5 TRBV6-6 large NA
CASTAPGEPGNTIYF TGTGCCAGCACCGCCCCGGGGGAACCTGGAAACACCATATATTTT TRBJ1-3 TRBV6-6 medium-sized NA
CASRSGQGAHGYTF TGTGCCAGCAGATCGGGACAGGGGGCGCACGGCTACACCTTC TRBJ1-2 TRBV6-2/TRBV6-3 NA TRBD1
CASSFATGTGGNQPQHF TGTGCCAGCAGCTTCGCGACAGGGACTGGCGGCAATCAGCCCCAGCATTTT TRBJ1-5 TRBV7-9 medium-sized TRBD1
CATSRDIERATEQFF TGTGCCACCAGCAGAGATATTGAGAGGGCAACAGAGCAGTTCTTC TRBJ2-1 TRBV15 medium-sized NA
CASSLVGGGTDTQYF TGTGCCAGCAGTCTCGTGGGCGGGGGAACAGATACGCAGTATTTT TRBJ2-3 TRBV6-2/TRBV6-3 large TRBD2